These T cell receptor beta chains were read from a single sample in a study of Ad26.COV2.S vaccination and SARS-CoV-2 variants. The assay was immunoSEQ multiplex PCR, and TCRdb's table has in-frame clones only and misses some. The sample lists roughly 460,000 clones; 89% were seen once. The sequencing used peripheral blood, collected in a trial of Ad26.COV2.S vaccine versus placebo. The origin of the receptors is a person between 18 and 59 years old who received the Ad26.COV2.S COVID-19 vaccine or a placebo. The CDR3 runs from the conserved cysteine through the conserved F or W. A D gene is named only where the DNA matches it firmly.

CDR3 DNA: TGTGCCAGCAGTACAGGGTATGGCTACACCTTC
CDR3 protein: CASSTGYGYTF
D gene: NA
J gene: TRBJ1-2
V gene: TRBV2

CDR3 DNA: TGTGCCAGCAGTTTACGGAGCTACAGGGAAGAGACCCAGTACTTC
CDR3 protein: CASSLRSYREETQYF
D gene: NA
J gene: TRBJ2-5
V gene: TRBV28

CDR3 DNA: TGTGCCAGCAGCCAAGCAGGGGCGAACACTGAAGCTTTCTTT
CDR3 protein: CASSQAGANTEAFF
D gene: NA
J gene: TRBJ1-1
V gene: TRBV3-1/TRBV3-2

CDR3 DNA: TGCAGCGTAGCGACAGGGGCTGGGTCAGATACGCAGTATTTT
CDR3 protein: CSVATGAGSDTQYF
D gene: TRBD1
J gene: TRBJ2-3
V gene: TRBV29-1

CDR3 DNA: TGTGCCTGGAACCTCCAAGATACGCAGTATTTT
CDR3 protein: CAWNLQDTQYF
D gene: NA
J gene: TRBJ2-3
V gene: TRBV30

CDR3 DNA: TGCAGTGCTAGTCTCCTACAGTTCTTC
CDR3 protein: CSASLLQFF
D gene: NA
J gene: TRBJ2-1
V gene: TRBV20-1

CDR3 DNA: TGTGCCAGCAGCCAAGATTCTCTCCAAGAGACCCAGTACTTC
CDR3 protein: CASSQDSLQETQYF
D gene: NA
J gene: TRBJ2-5
V gene: TRBV4-2

CDR3 DNA: TGTGCCAGCGGCGAGACTAGCGGACCCTACGAGCAGTACTTC
CDR3 protein: CASGETSGPYEQYF
D gene: TRBD2
J gene: TRBJ2-7
V gene: TRBV6-5

CDR3 DNA: TGTGCCAGCAGCCGAATCGAGGTTGCAGGGGAGCTGTTTTTT
CDR3 protein: CASSRIEVAGELFF
D gene: NA
J gene: TRBJ2-2
V gene: TRBV19

CDR3 DNA: TGTGCCAGCAGCCAGTCTGAAACAACGGGTTCACCCCTCCACTTT
CDR3 protein: CASSQSETTGSPLHF
D gene: NA
J gene: TRBJ1-6
V gene: TRBV3-1/TRBV3-2

CDR3 DNA: TGTGCCAGCAGCCTAACAGGGAATACCTACAATGAGCAGTTCTTC
CDR3 protein: CASSLTGNTYNEQFF
D gene: NA
J gene: TRBJ2-1
V gene: TRBV28

CDR3 DNA: TGTGCCAGCACCACCCGGGGGGGGAGCAATCAGCCCCAGCATTTT
CDR3 protein: CASTTRGGSNQPQHF
D gene: NA
J gene: TRBJ1-5
V gene: TRBV28

CDR3 DNA: TGTGCCAGCTCACCCCGGACAGGGAGGAACTATGGCTACACCTTC
CDR3 protein: CASSPRTGRNYGYTF
D gene: TRBD1
J gene: TRBJ1-2
V gene: TRBV18

CDR3 DNA: TGTGCCAGCAGCCCATCTCAGGGTTTGAACACTGAAGCTTTCTTT
CDR3 protein: CASSPSQGLNTEAFF
D gene: NA
J gene: TRBJ1-1
V gene: TRBV7-8

CDR3 DNA: TGTGCCAGCAGTCCACAGAGGCTGGGGTCCCGCACAGATACGCAGTATTTT
CDR3 protein: CASSPQRLGSRTDTQYF
D gene: NA
J gene: TRBJ2-3
V gene: TRBV27

CDR3 DNA: TGTGCCAGCAGCGGCCTGGGGGGCACTGAAGCTTTCTTT
CDR3 protein: CASSGLGGTEAFF
D gene: NA
J gene: TRBJ1-1
V gene: TRBV9